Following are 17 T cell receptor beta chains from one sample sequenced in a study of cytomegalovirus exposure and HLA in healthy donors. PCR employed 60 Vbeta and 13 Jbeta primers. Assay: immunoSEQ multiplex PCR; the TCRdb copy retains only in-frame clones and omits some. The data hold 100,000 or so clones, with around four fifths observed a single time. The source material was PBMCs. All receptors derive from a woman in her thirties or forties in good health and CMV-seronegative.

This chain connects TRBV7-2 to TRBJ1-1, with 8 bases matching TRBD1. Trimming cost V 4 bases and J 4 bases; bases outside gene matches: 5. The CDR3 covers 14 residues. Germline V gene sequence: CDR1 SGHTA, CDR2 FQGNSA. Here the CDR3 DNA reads TGTGCCAGCAGCTGGACAGGGCGTCTCACTGAAGCTTTCTTT. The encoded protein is CASSWTGRLTEAFF.

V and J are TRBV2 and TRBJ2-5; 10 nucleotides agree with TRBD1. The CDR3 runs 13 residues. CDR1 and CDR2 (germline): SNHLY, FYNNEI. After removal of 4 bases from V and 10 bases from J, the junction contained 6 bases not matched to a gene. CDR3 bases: TGTGCCAGCAGTGGTTTCGGGACAGGGGTCCAGTACTTC. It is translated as CASSGFGTGVQYF.

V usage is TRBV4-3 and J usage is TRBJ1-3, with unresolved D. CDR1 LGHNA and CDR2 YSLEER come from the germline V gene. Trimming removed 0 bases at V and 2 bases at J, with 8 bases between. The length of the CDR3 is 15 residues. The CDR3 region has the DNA TGCGCCAGCAGCCAAGACGGTGCTCCTGGAAACACCATATATTTT. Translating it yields CASSQDGAPGNTIYF.

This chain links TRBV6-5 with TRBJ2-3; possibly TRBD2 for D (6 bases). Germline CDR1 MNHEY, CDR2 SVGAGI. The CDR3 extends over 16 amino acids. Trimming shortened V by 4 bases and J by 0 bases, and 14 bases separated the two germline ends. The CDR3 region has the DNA TGTGCCAGCAGTTTGGCCGGGACTGCTAGCACAGATACGCAGTATTTT. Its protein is CASSLAGTASTDTQYF.

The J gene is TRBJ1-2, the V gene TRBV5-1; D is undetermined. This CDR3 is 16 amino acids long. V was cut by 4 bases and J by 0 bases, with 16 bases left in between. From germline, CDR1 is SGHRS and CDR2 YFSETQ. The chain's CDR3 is CASSGEVYESNYGYTF. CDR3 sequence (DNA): TGCGCCAGCAGCGGGGAGGTGTACGAATCTAACTATGGCTACACCTTC.

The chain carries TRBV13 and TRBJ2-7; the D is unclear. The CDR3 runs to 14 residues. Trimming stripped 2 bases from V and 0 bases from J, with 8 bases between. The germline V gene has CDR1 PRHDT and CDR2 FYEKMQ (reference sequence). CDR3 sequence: CASSLLAVSYEQYF. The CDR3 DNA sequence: TGTGCCAGCAGCTTATTGGCAGTCTCCTACGAGCAGTACTTC.

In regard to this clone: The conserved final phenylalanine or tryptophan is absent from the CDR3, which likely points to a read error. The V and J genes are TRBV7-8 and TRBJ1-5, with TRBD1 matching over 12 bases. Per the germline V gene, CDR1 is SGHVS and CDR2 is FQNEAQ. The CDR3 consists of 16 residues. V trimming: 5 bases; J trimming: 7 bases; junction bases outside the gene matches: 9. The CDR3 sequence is CASSTAGQGAWQPQHV. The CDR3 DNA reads TGTGCCAGCAGCACGGCGGGACAGGGGGCGTGGCAGCCCCAGCATGTT.

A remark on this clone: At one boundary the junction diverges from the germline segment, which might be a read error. For the CDR3, the DNA is TGTGCCAGCAGTTCGAGTCGAGGACAGGCCTATTTC. As protein: CASSSSRGQAYF. The rearrangement links TRBV6-1 to TRBJ2-4, with TRBD1 matching over 7 bases. From germline, CDR1 is MNHNS and CDR2 SASEGT. The CDR3 runs to 12 residues.

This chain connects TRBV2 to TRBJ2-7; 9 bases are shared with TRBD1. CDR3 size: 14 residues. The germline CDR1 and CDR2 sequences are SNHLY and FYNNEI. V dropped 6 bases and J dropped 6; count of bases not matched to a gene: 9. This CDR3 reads CASRKGQGGGEQYF. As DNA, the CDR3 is TGTGCCAGCAGAAAGGGACAGGGTGGAGGCGAGCAGTACTTC.

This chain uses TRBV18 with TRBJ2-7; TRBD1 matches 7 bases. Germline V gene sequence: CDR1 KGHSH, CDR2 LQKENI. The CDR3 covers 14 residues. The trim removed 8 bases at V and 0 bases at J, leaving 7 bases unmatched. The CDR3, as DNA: TGTGCCAGCGCAAGGGGGACAGACTCCTACGAGCAGTACTTC. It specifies CASARGTDSYEQYF.

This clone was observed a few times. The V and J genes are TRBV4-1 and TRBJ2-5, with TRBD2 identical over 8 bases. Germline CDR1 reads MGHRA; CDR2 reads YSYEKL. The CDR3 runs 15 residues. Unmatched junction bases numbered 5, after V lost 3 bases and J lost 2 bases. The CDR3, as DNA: TGCGCCAGCAGCCAGGCTAGCGGGCGACAAGAGACCCAGTACTTC. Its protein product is CASSQASGRQETQYF.

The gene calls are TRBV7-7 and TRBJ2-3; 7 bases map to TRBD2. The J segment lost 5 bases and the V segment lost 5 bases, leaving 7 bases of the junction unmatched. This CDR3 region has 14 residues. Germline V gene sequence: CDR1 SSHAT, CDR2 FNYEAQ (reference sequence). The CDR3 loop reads CASSQGLGVDTQYF. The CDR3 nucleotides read TGTGCCAGCAGCCAAGGACTAGGTGTAGATACGCAGTATTTT.

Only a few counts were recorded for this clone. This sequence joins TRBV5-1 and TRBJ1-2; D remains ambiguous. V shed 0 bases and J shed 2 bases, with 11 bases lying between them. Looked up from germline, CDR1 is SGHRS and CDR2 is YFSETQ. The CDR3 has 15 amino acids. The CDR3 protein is CASSLEAGSNYGYTF. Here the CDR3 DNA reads TGCGCCAGCAGCTTGGAGGCAGGCAGCAACTATGGCTACACCTTC. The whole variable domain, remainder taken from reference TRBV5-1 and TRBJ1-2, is KAGVTQTPRYLIKTRGQQVTLSCSPISGHRSVSWYQQTPGQGLQFLFEYFSETQRNKGNFPGRFSGRQFSNSRSEMNVSTLELGDSALYLCASSLEAGSNYGYTFGSGTRLTVV.

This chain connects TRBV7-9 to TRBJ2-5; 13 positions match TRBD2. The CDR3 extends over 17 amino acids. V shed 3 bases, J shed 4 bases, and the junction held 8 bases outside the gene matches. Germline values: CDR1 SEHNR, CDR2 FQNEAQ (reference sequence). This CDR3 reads CASSLERGLAGLETQYF. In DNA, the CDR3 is TGTGCCAGCAGCTTGGAACGGGGACTAGCGGGGTTAGAGACCCAGTACTTC.

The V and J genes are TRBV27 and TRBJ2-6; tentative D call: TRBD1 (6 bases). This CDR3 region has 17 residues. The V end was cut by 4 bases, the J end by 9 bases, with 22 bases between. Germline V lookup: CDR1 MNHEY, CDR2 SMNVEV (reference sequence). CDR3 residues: CASSSQLAGQQNNVLTF. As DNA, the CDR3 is TGTGCCAGCAGTTCCCAACTGGCCGGACAGCAAAACAACGTCCTGACTTTC.

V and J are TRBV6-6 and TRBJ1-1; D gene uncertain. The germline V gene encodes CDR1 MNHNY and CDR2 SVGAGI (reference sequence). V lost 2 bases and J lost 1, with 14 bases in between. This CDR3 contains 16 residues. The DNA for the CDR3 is TGTGCCAGCAGTTACCCCAGAGGATTGAGGAACACTGAAGCTTTCTTT. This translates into CASSYPRGLRNTEAFF.

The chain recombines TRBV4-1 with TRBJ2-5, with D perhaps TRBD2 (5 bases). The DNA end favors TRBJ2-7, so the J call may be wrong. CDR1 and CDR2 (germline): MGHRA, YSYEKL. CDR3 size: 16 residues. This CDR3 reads CASSQDRASRLYEQYF. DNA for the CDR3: TGCGCCAGCAGCCAAGATCGGGCTAGCCGCTTATACGAGCAGTACTTC.